One and the same sample provided the 28 T cell receptor beta chains below, sequenced in a study of spatial heterogeneity in lung cancer (dated by TCRdb to between 2019 and 2020). The time point label of this sample denotes: sample taken at primary tumor resection. Whole RNA extracted from tumor and nontumor lung tissue, or from cryopreserved PBMC samples, was used for TCR sequencing without cell sorting. Library creation used 5' RACE. The run used a NextSeq 500. TCRdb applied fastp at Q25 and MiXCR to the public reads, then kept only in-frame beta chains. Each CDR3 protein appears once, grouped with its most common genes and DNA. The sample contains around 40,000 distinct CDR3 sequences, roughly 5% of them found a single time. The top ten clones comprise roughly 27% of the sample. The source material was PBMCs, sampled at surgery. All receptors derive from a female donor with early-stage non-small cell lung cancer.

This clonotype was picked up one time. The gene calls are TRBV5-6 and TRBJ1-6; tentatively, D is TRBD1 (5 bases). The CDR3 length is 14 residues. Germline V lookup: CDR1 SGHDT, CDR2 YYEEEE. Trimming cost V 1 base and J 5 bases, with 7 bases left between them. The CDR3 DNA sequence: TGTGCCAGCAGCTTGCGGGGGAATAATTCACCCCTCCACTTT. This sequence encodes CASSLRGNNSPLHF.

V and J are TRBV19 and TRBJ2-6; D remains unclear. This CDR3 has 17 residues. CDR1 and CDR2 from the germline V gene are LNHDA and SQIVND (reference sequence). Trimming cost V 7 bases and J 2 bases, with 18 bases left between them. The CDR3 is CASTLGSSKAGANVLTF. CDR3 in DNA: TGTGCCAGTACCTTGGGCAGCTCAAAGGCTGGGGCCAACGTCCTGACTTTC.

This clonotype was picked up many times. V and J are TRBV21-1 and TRBJ2-5; the table names TRBD1, a call not compared with the DNA. TRBV21-1 corresponds to a pseudogene. CDR3 length: 13 amino acids. The CDR3 DNA follows: TGTGCCAGCAGCAAATGCCCCCTACAAGGGGGGGACTTC. Translation: CASSKCPLQGGDF.

This clonotype has ten or more counts. The rearrangement uses TRBV6-5 and TRBJ1-1; D perhaps matches TRBD1 (5 bases). The germline CDR1 and CDR2 sequences are MNHEY and SVGAGI. The germline V and J ends were trimmed by 6 bases and 7 bases, with 18 bases remaining between them. The CDR3 totals 14 residues. The DNA of the CDR3 is TGTGCCAGCAGCGCTACACATATCGGGGGTGAAGCTTTCTTT. Its protein product is CASSATHIGGEAFF.

This clonotype was picked up many times. This rearrangement joins TRBV19 to TRBJ2-7; D perhaps matches TRBD1 (6 bases). V was pared by 9 bases and J by 0 bases, with 9 bases between. The CDR3 totals 12 residues. CDR1 LNHDA and CDR2 SQIVND come from the germline V gene (reference sequence). CDR3: CASAGDSYEQYF. The CDR3, as DNA: TGTGCCAGCGCAGGGGACTCCTACGAGCAGTACTTC.

This chain connects TRBV5-1 to TRBJ2-1; 12 nucleotides match TRBD2. V dropped 4 bases and J dropped 7; count of bases not matched to a gene: 18. This CDR3 is 19 amino acids long. Germline V lookup: CDR1 SGHRS, CDR2 YFSETQ. Here the CDR3 DNA reads TGCGCCAGCAGCCCCTGGCCCTCATCTAGCGGGGGGGCAAGTAATGAGCAGTTCTTC. This translates into CASSPWPSSSGGASNEQFF.

This clonotype was counted ten times or more. The chain recombines TRBV5-8 with TRBJ1-5; D may be TRBD1 (5 bases). V was cut by 1 base and J by 4 bases, with 9 bases left in between. In germline, CDR1 is SGHTS, CDR2 YDEGEE. The CDR3 runs 14 residues. CDR3: CASSLRQKNQPQHF. CDR3 bases: TGTGCCAGCAGCTTGCGACAGAAAAATCAGCCCCAGCATTTT.

This clonotype was detected many times. The chain links TRBV3-1 to TRBJ2-1; 11 positions agree with TRBD2. The ends lost 3 bases at V and 3 bases at J; junction bases unmatched: 4. This CDR3 has 16 amino acids. CDR1 is LGHDT and CDR2 is YNNKEL in the germline V gene (reference sequence). CDR3 loop: CASSQSLAGGYNEQFF. For the CDR3, the DNA is TGTGCCAGCAGCCAGAGCCTAGCGGGGGGCTACAATGAGCAGTTCTTC.

This clonotype appeared many times. V gene TRBV2 combines with J gene TRBJ2-5, with TRBD2 matching 13 bases. Unmatched junction bases numbered 11, after V lost 5 bases and J lost 5 bases. The CDR3 is made up of 17 amino acids. Germline CDR1 is SNHLY and CDR2 is FYNNEI. CDR3: CASSPRTSGGTGETQYF. The CDR3 DNA reads TGTGCCAGCAGTCCGAGGACTAGCGGGGGAACGGGGGAGACCCAGTACTTC.

This clonotype showed up many times. The chain uses TRBV7-9 and TRBJ2-1, with D hard to call. The germline V gene has CDR1 SEHNR and CDR2 FQNEAQ (reference sequence). This CDR3 spans 11 amino acids. V dropped 0 bases and J dropped 6 bases, with 0 bases sitting between them. The CDR3 loop is CASSLANEQFF. In DNA form, the CDR3 reads TGTGCCAGCAGCTTAGCCAATGAGCAGTTCTTC. Using reference TRBV7-9 and TRBJ2-1 for the parts outside the CDR3, the full variable domain is DTGVSQNPRHKITKRGQNVTFRCDPISEHNRLYWYRQTLGQGPEFLTYFQNEAQLEKSRLLSDRFSAERPKGSFSTLEIQRTEQGDSAMYLCASSLANEQFFGPGTRLTVL.

The J gene is TRBJ2-1, the V gene TRBV6-5; 11 positions agree with TRBD1. V was clipped by 4 bases and J by 7 bases; unmatched bases: 12. Germline loops: CDR1 MNHEY, CDR2 SVGAGI. CDR3 length: 17 amino acids. The CDR3 sequence is CASSLGQGDLSRNEQFF. As DNA, the CDR3 is TGTGCCAGCAGTTTGGGACAGGGGGACCTTTCTAGAAATGAGCAGTTCTTC.

The chain carries TRBV20-1 and TRBJ2-5; D is possibly TRBD2 (6 bases). V lost 4 bases, J lost 2 bases, and 11 bases lay in between. CDR1 is DFQATT and CDR2 is SNEGSKA in the germline V gene (reference sequence). The CDR3 extends over 13 amino acids. The DNA for the CDR3 is TGCAGTGCTAAAGCGGGTAATCAAGAGACCCAGTACTTC. It translates to CSAKAGNQETQYF.

J is TRBJ2-7 and V is TRBV27; 7 bases are shared with TRBD2. The length of the CDR3 is 16 residues. CDR1 is MNHEY and CDR2 is SMNVEV in the germline V gene (reference sequence). J gave up 4 bases and V 8 bases, and 17 bases lay outside the gene matches. In DNA form, the CDR3 reads TGTGCCAGCTCCCACGGGGCGGGACTAAGCCGTTACGAGCAGTACTTC. Translating gives CASSHGAGLSRYEQYF.

The gene calls are TRBV3-1 and TRBJ2-7; no clear D. The V and J ends lost 4 bases and 0 bases respectively, with 13 bases between them. CDR3 length: 15 residues. The V gene's germline CDR1 is LGHDT and CDR2 YNNKEL (reference sequence). The CDR3, as DNA: TGTGCCAGCAGCCCCAGCTACGGCTACTCCTACGAGCAGTACTTC. This translates into CASSPSYGYSYEQYF.

The chain is built from TRBV12-5 and TRBJ2-3; TRBD2 matches at 7 bases. This CDR3 spans 12 amino acids. The V and J ends lost 9 bases and 0 bases, in that order; junction bases with no gene match: 0. Looked up from germline, CDR1 is LGHNT and CDR2 is FRNRAP. CDR3 nucleotides: TGTGCTAGCGGGGGGAGCACAGATACGCAGTATTTT. Its translation is CASGGSTDTQYF.

This clonotype was found many times. The chain is built from TRBV11-2 and TRBJ2-3; TRBD1 agrees at 10 bases. After removal of 6 bases from V and 9 bases from J, the junction contained 15 bases not matched to a gene. The CDR3 is made up of 16 amino acids. Germline V CDR1 and CDR2: SGHAT, FQNNGV. The CDR3 loop reads CASSAIRWTGGGTQYF. In nucleotides, the CDR3 is TGTGCCAGCAGTGCCATAAGGTGGACAGGGGGAGGAACGCAGTATTTT.

This clonotype appeared many times. The V and J genes are TRBV20-1 and TRBJ1-5; TRBD1 is a possible D gene (5 bases). V gave up 6 bases and J gave up 5 bases, with 20 bases separating them. From germline, CDR1 is DFQATT and CDR2 SNEGSKA (reference sequence). CDR3 length: 15 amino acids. The DNA for the CDR3 is TGCAGTGCCTCCCGGGACCCCCTGGAGGATCAGCCCCAGCATTTT. This gives the protein CSASRDPLEDQPQHF.

This clonotype was observed a handful of times. The chain links TRBV7-2 to TRBJ2-5; D might be TRBD2 (6 bases). The CDR3 is 14 amino acids. Per germline, CDR1 SGHTA and CDR2 FQGNSA. V was cut by 1 base and J by 3 bases, with 9 bases left in between. CDR3 sequence: CASSLGGGKETQYF. For the CDR3, the DNA is TGTGCCAGCAGCTTAGGCGGAGGGAAAGAGACCCAGTACTTC.

This clonotype has only a few counts. V usage is TRBV7-9 and J usage is TRBJ2-5; 13 positions agree with TRBD2. Germline V lookup: CDR1 SEHNR, CDR2 FQNEAQ (reference sequence). This CDR3 contains 18 residues. The junction had 8 bases not matched to a gene; V was cut back by 4 bases and J by 0 bases. The CDR3 DNA follows: TGTGCCAGCAGCTCTGGACTAGCGGGGGCCTTGTACCAAGAGACCCAGTACTTC. This gives the protein CASSSGLAGALYQETQYF.

This clonotype qualifies as medium-sized. The chain couples TRBV3-1 to TRBJ1-2; weak D call: TRBD1 (6 bases). Looked up from germline, CDR1 is LGHDT and CDR2 is YNNKEL (reference sequence). The CDR3 covers 15 residues. The ends were cut back, 0 bases at V and 4 bases at J, with 12 bases in the middle. CDR3 region: CASSQERGQIYGYTF. The CDR3 DNA reads TGTGCCAGCAGCCAAGAACGGGGGCAGATCTATGGCTACACCTTC.

This clonotype was observed many times. This chain uses TRBV27 with TRBJ2-7, with TRBD1 matching 7 bases. CDR1 and CDR2 (germline): MNHEY, SMNVEV (reference sequence). V gave up 4 bases and J gave up 2 bases; unmatched junction bases: 5. The CDR3 totals 14 residues. As DNA, the CDR3 is TGTGCCAGCAGTTCCGGGGACAGCCCCTACGAGCAGTACTTC. Translating it yields CASSSGDSPYEQYF.

This clonotype was found many times. V usage is TRBV20-1 and J usage is TRBJ1-1; 9 nucleotides agree with TRBD1. The CDR3 has 15 residues. J lost 0 bases, V lost 5 bases, and 7 bases had no gene match. CDR1 is DFQATT and CDR2 is SNEGSKA in the germline V gene (reference sequence). The CDR3 protein is CSAGTGKGMNTEAFF. CDR3 bases: TGCAGTGCTGGGACAGGGAAGGGAATGAACACTGAAGCTTTCTTT.

The V and J genes are TRBV12-3 or TRBV12-4 and TRBJ2-3; 8 positions match TRBD2. V lost 2 bases, J lost 2 bases, and 9 bases stayed unmatched. CDR3 length equals 17 residues. The CDR3, as DNA: TGTGCCAGCAGTTTAAGGGCGGGGGGAGTCACCACAGATACGCAGTATTTT. Encoded protein: CASSLRAGGVTTDTQYF.

The chain is built from TRBV6-5 and TRBJ2-7; D not resolved. V was cut by 1 base and J by 6 bases, with 7 bases left in between. Germline assignment: CDR1 MNHEY and CDR2 SVGAGI. This CDR3 spans 12 amino acids. The CDR3 DNA is TGTGCCAGCAGTTACTGGTCCGGCGAGCAGTACTTC. Amino acids: CASSYWSGEQYF.

This clonotype was seen only a few times. The V and J genes are TRBV20-1 and TRBJ2-3, with TRBD2 identical over 8 bases. Germline lookup yields CDR1 DFQATT and CDR2 SNEGSKA (reference sequence). Losses at the gene ends were 6 bases for V and 4 bases for J; bases not matched to a gene: 12. The CDR3 runs to 15 residues. CDR3 residues: CSATGRGLGADTQYF. The CDR3 nucleotides read TGCAGTGCCACCGGACGGGGACTAGGTGCAGATACGCAGTATTTT.

The chain carries TRBV6-1 and TRBJ1-2; D is undetermined. V lost 0 bases to trimming and J lost 4 bases, with 9 bases between them. The germline gives CDR1 MNHNS, CDR2 SASEGT. The CDR3 loop spans 14 amino acids. The CDR3 sequence is CASSEAPTLYGYTF. The CDR3 nucleotides are TGTGCCAGCAGTGAAGCGCCTACCCTCTATGGCTACACCTTC.

In this sample, this clonotype turned up a few times. The chain employs TRBV7-2 and TRBJ1-4; possibly TRBD1 for D (5 bases). V shed 4 bases and J shed 4 bases, with 10 bases lying between them. CDR1 and CDR2 (germline): SGHTA, FQGNSA. This CDR3 spans 14 amino acids. The CDR3 bases are TGTGCCAGCAGCTCGGGACTGAGTAATGAAAAACTGTTTTTT. Protein sequence: CASSSGLSNEKLFF.

In this sample, this clonotype turned up many times. The V and J genes are TRBV5-1 and TRBJ1-2; TRBD1 might be the D (6 bases). The CDR3 covers 14 residues. The V end lost 4 bases, the J end lost 6 bases, and 16 bases lay between the germline ends. In germline, CDR1 is SGHRS, CDR2 YFSETQ. CDR3 amino acids: CASSPLGGANGYTF. For the CDR3, the DNA is TGCGCCAGCAGCCCTCTAGGGGGGGCGAATGGCTACACCTTC.